This T cell receptor (beta chain) appears in the sequencing data of a study of cytomegalovirus exposure and HLA in healthy donors. CDR1 and CDR2 (germline): ENHRY, SYGVKD. V was clipped by 8 bases and J by 2 bases, with 17 bases between them. This CDR3 has 15 residues. The PCR used 60 Vbeta and 13 Jbeta primers. In the study's own analysis: In a later analysis, around 12 million of approximately 86 million unique beta chains occurred in at least two donors. Assay: immunoSEQ multiplex PCR; the TCRdb copy retains only in-frame clones and omits some. V, J and clone size are those of that table, while D and trimming were read from the DNA. The data contain under 150,000 clones, roughly four fifths of them seen just once; the ten biggest clones take up around 11%. This clone showed up just once. Its antigen is unknown. Study-wide results and caveats: Previously analyzed data showed that most TCR beta V segments were productive at a frequency of about 87% or about 30%.

The clonotype was recovered from a male donor in good health and CMV-seropositive. The chain joins TRBV10-3 to TRBJ2-3, with D maybe TRBD2 (5 bases). Sequenced material: PBMCs. CDR3 in amino acids: CAIGGSSNPTDTQYF. As DNA, the CDR3 is TGTGCCATCGGAGGTAGCTCGAACCCCACAGATACGCAGTATTTT.